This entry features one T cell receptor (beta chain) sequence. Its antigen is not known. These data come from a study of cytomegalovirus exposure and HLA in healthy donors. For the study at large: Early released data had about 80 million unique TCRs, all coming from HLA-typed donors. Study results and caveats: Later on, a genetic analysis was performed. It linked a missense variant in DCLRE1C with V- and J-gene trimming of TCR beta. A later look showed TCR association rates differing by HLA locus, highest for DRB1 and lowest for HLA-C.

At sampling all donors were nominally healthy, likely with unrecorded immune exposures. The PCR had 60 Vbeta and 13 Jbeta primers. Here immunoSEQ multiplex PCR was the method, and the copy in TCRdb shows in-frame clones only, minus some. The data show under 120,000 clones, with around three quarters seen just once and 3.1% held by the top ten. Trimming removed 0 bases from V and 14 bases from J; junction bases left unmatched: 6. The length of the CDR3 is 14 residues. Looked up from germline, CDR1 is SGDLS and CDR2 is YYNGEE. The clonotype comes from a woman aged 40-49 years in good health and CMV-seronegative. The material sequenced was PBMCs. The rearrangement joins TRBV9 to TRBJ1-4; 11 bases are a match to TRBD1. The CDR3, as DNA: TGTGCCAGCAGCGTAGACGGGACAGGGGGGGATCTGTTTTTT. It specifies CASSVDGTGGDLFF.